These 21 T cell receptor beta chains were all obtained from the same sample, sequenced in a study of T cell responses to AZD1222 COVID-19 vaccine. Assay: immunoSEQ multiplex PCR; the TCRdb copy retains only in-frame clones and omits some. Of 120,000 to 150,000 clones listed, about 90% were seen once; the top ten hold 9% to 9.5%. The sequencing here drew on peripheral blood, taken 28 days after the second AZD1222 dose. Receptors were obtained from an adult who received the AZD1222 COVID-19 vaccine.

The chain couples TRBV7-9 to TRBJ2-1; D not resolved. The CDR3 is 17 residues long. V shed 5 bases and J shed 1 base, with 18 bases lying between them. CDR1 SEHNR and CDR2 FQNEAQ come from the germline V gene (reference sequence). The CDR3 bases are TGTGCCAGCAGCACTATTACTCAGGCTTATTCCTACAATGAGCAGTTCTTC. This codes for CASSTITQAYSYNEQFF.

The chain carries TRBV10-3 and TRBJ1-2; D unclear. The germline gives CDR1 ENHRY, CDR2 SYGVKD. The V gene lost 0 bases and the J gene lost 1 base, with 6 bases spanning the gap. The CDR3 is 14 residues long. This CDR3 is CAISESALNYGYTF. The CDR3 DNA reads TGTGCCATCAGTGAGTCAGCGCTTAACTATGGCTACACCTTC.

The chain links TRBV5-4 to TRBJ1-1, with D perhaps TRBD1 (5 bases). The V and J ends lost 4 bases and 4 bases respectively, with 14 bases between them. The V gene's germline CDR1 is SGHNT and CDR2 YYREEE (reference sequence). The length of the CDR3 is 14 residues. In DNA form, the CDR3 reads TGTGCCAGCAGCGGCACGGGGGGTCGCACTGAAGCTTTCTTT. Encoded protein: CASSGTGGRTEAFF.

The CDR3 nucleotides are TGTGCCAGCTATAGTTCCGCCGGGGAGCTGTTTTTT. Its protein product is CASYSSAGELFF. The chain combines TRBV19 with TRBJ2-2, with unresolved D. This CDR3 is built from 12 residues. Germline values: CDR1 LNHDA, CDR2 SQIVND (reference sequence). V lost 9 bases and J 6 bases, leaving 11 bases between the germline ends.

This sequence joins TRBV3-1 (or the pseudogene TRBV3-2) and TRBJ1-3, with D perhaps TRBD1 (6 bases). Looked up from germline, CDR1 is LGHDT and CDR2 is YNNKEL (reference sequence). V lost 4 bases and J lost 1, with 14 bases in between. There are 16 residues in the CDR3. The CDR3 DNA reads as TGTGCCAGCAGCCCTCGAGGACAGACTTCTGGAAACACCATATATTTT. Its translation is CASSPRGQTSGNTIYF.

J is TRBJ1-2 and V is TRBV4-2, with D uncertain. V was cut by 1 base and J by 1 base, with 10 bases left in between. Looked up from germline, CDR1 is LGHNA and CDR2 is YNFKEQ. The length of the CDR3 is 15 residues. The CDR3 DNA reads TGTGCCAGCAGCCAAGTTGAGGCAGATAACTATGGCTACACCTTC. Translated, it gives CASSQVEADNYGYTF.

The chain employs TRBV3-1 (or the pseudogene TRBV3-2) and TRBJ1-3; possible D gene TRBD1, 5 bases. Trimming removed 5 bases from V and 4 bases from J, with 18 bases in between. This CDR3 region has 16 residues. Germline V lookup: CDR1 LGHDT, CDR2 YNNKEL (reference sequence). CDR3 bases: TGTGCCAGCAGCTCGCGCGGGCGGGGGAAGGGAAACACCATATATTTT. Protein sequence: CASSSRGRGKGNTIYF.

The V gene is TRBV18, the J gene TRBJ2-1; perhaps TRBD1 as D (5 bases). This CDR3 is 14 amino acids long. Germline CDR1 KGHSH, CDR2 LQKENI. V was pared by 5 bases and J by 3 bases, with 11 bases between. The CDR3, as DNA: TGTGCCAGCTCAGAACCGGACAACTACAATGAGCAGTTCTTC. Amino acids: CASSEPDNYNEQFF.

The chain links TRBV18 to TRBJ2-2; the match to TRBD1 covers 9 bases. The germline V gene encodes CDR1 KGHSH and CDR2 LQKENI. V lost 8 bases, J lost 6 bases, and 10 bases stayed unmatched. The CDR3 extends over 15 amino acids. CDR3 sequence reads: CASTIQGAQAGELFF. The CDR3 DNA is TGTGCCAGCACTATACAGGGGGCGCAGGCCGGGGAGCTGTTTTTT.

The DNA of the CDR3 is TGTGCCAGCAGTTTTTTGGGGTTAGGTGAAGCTTTCTTT. Its protein is CASSFLGLGEAFF. The genes are TRBV27 and TRBJ1-1; no clear D gene. The CDR3 is 13 residues long. Germline loops: CDR1 MNHEY, CDR2 SMNVEV (reference sequence). The V gene lost 3 bases and the J gene lost 7 bases, with 12 bases spanning the gap.

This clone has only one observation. For the CDR3, the DNA is TGTGCCAGCAGCTTAGTTTCGGCTAGCGGGCTCTACGAGCAGTACTTC. The encoded protein is CASSLVSASGLYEQYF. The chain joins TRBV7-2 to TRBJ2-7; TRBD2 agrees at 8 bases. Germline V gene lookup returns CDR1 SGHTA and CDR2 FQGNSA. CDR3 length: 16 amino acids. With V trimmed by 1 base and J by 3 bases, 8 bases remained unmatched.

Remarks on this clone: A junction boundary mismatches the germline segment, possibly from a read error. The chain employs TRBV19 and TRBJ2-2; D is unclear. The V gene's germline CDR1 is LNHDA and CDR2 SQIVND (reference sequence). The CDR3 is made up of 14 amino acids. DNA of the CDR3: TGTGCCAGTAGTGTAGAGACTTACACCGGGGAGCTGTTTTTT. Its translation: CASSVETYTGELFF. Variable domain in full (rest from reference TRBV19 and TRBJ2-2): DGGITQSPKYLFRKEGQNVTLSCEQNLNHDAMYWYRQDPGQGLRLIYYSQIVNDFQKGDIAEGYSVSREKKESFPLTVTSAQKNPTAFYLCASSVETYTGELFFGEGSRLTVL.

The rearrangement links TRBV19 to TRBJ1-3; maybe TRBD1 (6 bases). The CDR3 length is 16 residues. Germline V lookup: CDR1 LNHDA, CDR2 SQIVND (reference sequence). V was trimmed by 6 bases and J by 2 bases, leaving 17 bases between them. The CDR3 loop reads CASRGAPGKTGNTIYF. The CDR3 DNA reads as TGTGCCAGTAGGGGGGCGCCGGGAAAGACTGGAAACACCATATATTTT.

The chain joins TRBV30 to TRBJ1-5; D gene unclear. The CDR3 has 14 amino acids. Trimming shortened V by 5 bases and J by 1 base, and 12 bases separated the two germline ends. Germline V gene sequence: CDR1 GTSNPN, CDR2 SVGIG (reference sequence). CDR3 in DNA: TGTGCCTGGGATGAACAGTTGAGCAATCAGCCCCAGCATTTT. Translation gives CAWDEQLSNQPQHF.

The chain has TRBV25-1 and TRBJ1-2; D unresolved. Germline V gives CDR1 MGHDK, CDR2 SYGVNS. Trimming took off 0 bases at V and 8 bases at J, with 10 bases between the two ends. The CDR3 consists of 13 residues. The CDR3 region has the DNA TGTGCCAGCAGTGAATATTGGGGTGAGGGCTACACCTTC. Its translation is CASSEYWGEGYTF.

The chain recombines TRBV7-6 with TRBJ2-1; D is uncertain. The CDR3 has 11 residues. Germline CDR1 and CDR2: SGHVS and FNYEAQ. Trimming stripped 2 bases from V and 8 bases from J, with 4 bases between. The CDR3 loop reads CASSLWDEQFF. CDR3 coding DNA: TGTGCCAGCAGCTTATGGGATGAGCAGTTCTTC.

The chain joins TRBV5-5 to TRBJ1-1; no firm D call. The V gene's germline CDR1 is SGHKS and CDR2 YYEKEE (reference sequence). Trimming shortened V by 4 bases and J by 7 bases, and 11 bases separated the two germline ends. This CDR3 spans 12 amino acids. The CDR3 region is CASSPGVFEAFF. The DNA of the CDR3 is TGTGCCAGCAGCCCCGGGGTCTTTGAAGCTTTCTTT. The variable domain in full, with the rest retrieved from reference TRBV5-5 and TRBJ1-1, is DAGVTQSPTHLIKTRGQQVTLRCSPISGHKSVSWYQQVLGQGPQFIFQYYEKEERGRGNFPDRFSARQFPNYSSELNVNALLLGDSALYLCASSPGVFEAFFGQGTRLTVV.

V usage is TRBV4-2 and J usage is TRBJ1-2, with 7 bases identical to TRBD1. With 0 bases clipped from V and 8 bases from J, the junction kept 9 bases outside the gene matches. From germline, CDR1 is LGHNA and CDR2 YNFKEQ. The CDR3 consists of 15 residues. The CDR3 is CASSQEKGALRGYTF. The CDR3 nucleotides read TGTGCCAGCAGCCAAGAGAAGGGGGCCCTCAGGGGCTACACCTTC.

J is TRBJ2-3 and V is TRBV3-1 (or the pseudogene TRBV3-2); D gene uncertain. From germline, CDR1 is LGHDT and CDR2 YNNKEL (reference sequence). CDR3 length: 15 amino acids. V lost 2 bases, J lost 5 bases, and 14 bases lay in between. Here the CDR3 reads CASSQSLAKRDTQYF. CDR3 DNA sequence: TGTGCCAGCAGCCAATCTTTGGCTAAACGAGATACGCAGTATTTT.

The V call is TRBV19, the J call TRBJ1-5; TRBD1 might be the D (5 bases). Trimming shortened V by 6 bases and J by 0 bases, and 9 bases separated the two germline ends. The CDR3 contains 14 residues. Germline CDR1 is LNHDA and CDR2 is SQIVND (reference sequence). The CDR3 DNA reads TGTGCCAGTAGCCCAGGGTATAGCAATCAGCCCCAGCATTTT. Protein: CASSPGYSNQPQHF.

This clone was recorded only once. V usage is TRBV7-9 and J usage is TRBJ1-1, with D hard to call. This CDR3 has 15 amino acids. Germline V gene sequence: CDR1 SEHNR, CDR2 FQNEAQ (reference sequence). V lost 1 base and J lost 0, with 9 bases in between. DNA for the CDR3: TGTGCCAGCAGCTTAGAAGTGGCCATGAACACTGAAGCTTTCTTT. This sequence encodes CASSLEVAMNTEAFF.